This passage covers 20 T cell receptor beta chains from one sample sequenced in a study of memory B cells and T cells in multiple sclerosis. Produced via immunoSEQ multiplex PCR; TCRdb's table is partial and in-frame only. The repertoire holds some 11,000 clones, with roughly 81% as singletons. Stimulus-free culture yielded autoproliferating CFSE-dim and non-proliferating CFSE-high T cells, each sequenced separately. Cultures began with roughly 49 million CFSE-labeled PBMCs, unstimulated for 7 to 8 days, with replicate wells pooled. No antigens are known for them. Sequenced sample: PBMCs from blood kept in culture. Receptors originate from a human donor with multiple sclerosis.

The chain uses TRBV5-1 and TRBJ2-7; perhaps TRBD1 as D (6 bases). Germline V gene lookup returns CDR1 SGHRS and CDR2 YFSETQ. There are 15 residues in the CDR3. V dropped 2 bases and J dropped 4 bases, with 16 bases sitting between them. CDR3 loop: CASSFTGNSPYEQYF. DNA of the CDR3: TGCGCCAGCAGCTTTACAGGGAATTCCCCGTACGAGCAGTACTTC. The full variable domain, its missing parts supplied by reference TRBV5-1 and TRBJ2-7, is KAGVTQTPRYLIKTRGQQVTLSCSPISGHRSVSWYQQTPGQGLQFLFEYFSETQRNKGNFPGRFSGRQFSNSRSEMNVSTLELGDSALYLCASSFTGNSPYEQYFGPGTRLTVT.

CDR3 DNA: TGCGCCAGCAGCCAAGCGTCGACAGCCGGGTTCTATGGCTACACCTTC. It codes for CASSQASTAGFYGYTF. The V and J genes are TRBV4-3 and TRBJ1-2; possible D gene TRBD1, 5 bases. V lost 1 base to trimming and J lost 4 bases, with 16 bases between them. Germline CDR1 LGHNA, CDR2 YSLEER. CDR3 length equals 16 residues.

CDR3 region: CASSRSRVMSYNEQFF. In DNA form, the CDR3 reads TGTGCCAGCAGCCGTTCGAGGGTAATGTCCTACAATGAGCAGTTCTTC. This chain uses TRBV5-4 with TRBJ2-1; possibly TRBD2 for D (5 bases). This CDR3 has 16 residues. Germline CDR1 is SGHNT and CDR2 is YYREEE (reference sequence). Deletions cut 4 bases from V and 1 base from J, with 15 bases between.

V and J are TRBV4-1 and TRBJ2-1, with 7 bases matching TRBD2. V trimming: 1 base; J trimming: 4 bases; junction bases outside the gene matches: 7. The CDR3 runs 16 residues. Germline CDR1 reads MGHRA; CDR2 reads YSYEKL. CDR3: CASSQGSASGYNEQFF. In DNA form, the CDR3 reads TGCGCCAGCAGCCAAGGCTCGGCTAGCGGTTACAATGAGCAGTTCTTC.

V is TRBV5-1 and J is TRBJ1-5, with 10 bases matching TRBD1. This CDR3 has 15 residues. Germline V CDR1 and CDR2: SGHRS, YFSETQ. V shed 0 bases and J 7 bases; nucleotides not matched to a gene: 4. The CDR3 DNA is TGCGCCAGCAGCTTGGCCGGGACAGGGGAACAGCCCCAGCATTTT. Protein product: CASSLAGTGEQPQHF.

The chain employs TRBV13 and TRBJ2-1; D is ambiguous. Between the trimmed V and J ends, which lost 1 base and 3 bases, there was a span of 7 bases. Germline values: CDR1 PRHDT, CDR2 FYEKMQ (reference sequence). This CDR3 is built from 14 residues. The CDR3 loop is CASSLAPNYNEQFF. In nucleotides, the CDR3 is TGTGCCAGCAGCTTAGCCCCAAACTACAATGAGCAGTTCTTC.

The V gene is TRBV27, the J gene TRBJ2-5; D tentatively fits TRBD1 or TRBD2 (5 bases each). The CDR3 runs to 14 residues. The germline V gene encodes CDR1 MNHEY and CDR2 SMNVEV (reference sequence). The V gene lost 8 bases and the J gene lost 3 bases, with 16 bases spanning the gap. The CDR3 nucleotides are TGTGCCAGCCAATACTCCGGGACGGAAGAGACCCAGTACTTC. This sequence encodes CASQYSGTEETQYF.

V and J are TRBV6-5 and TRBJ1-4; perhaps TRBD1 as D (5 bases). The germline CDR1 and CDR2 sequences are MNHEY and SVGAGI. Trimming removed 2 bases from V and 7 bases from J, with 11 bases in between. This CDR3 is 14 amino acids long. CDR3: CASSYGGASEKLFF. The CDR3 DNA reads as TGTGCCAGCAGTTACGGTGGGGCTTCTGAAAAACTGTTTTTT.

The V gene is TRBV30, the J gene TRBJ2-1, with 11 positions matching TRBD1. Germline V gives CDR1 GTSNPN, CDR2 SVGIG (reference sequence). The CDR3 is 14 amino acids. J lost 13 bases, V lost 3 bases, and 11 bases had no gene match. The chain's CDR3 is CAWRYGTGGAEQFF. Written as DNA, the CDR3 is TGTGCCTGGAGGTACGGGACAGGGGGGGCTGAACAGTTCTTC.

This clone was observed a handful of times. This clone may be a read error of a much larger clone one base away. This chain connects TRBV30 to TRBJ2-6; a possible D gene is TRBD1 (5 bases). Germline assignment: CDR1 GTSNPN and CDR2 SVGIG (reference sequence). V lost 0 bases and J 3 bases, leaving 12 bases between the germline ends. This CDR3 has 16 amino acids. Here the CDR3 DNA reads TGTGCCTGGAGTGTACCGGCAGGGATTGGGGCCAACGTCCTGACTTTC. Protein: CAWSVPAGIGANVLTF.

CDR3 nucleotides: TGTGCCAGCAGCTCTCCCGGGAGAGGCGAGACCCAGTACTTC. This codes for CASSSPGRGETQYF. The chain is built from TRBV5-4 and TRBJ2-5, with D tentatively TRBD2 (6 bases). Germline values: CDR1 SGHNT, CDR2 YYREEE (reference sequence). There are 14 residues in the CDR3. Trimming pared 3 bases from V and 5 bases from J, leaving 14 bases between.

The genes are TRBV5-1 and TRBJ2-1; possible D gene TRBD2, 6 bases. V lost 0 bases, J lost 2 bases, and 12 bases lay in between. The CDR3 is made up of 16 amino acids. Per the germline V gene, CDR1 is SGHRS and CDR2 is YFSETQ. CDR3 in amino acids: CASSLDSGAAYNEQFF. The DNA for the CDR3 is TGCGCCAGCAGCTTGGATAGCGGAGCAGCCTACAATGAGCAGTTCTTC.

The CDR3 reads CASSLQSEKLFF. CDR3 nucleotide sequence: TGTGCCAGCAGCCTACAGAGTGAAAAACTGTTTTTT. V gene TRBV7-9 combines with J gene TRBJ1-4; no clear D. Germline V lookup: CDR1 SEHNR, CDR2 FQNEAQ (reference sequence). Trimming took off 5 bases at V and 7 bases at J, with 8 bases between the two ends. The CDR3 covers 12 residues.

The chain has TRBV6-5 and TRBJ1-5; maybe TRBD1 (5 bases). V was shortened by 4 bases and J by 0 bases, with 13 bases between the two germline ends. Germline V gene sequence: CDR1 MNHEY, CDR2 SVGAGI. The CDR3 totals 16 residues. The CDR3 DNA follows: TGTGCCAGCAGTTTCGGGACCCTTTATAGCAATCAGCCCCAGCATTTT. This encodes CASSFGTLYSNQPQHF.

The CDR3 sequence: CASSSIEQYF. The DNA for the CDR3 is TGTGCCAGCAGTTCAATAGAGCAGTACTTC. The chain combines TRBV28 with TRBJ2-7; no definite D call. V lost 4 bases, J lost 7 bases, and 5 bases lay in between. Germline V gene lookup returns CDR1 MDHEN and CDR2 SYDVKM. This CDR3 spans 10 amino acids.

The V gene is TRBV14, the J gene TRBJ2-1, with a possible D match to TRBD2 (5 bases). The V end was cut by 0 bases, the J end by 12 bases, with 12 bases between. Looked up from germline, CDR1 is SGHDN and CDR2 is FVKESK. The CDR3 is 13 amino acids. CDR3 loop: CASSQDQRGGQFF. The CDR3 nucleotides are TGTGCCAGCAGCCAAGATCAGAGAGGAGGGCAGTTCTTC.

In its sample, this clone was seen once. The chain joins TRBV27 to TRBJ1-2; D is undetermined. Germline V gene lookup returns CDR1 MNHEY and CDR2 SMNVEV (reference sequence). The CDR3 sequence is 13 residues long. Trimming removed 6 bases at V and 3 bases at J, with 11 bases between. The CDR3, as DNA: TGTGCCAGCAGCTCAGATCCTTACTATGGCTACACCTTC. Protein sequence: CASSSDPYYGYTF.

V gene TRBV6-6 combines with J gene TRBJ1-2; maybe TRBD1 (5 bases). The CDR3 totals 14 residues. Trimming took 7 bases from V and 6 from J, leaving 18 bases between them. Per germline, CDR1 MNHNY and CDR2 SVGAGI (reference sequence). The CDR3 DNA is TGTGCCAGCACCATAAGGTCAGGGAATGATGGCTACACCTTC. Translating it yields CASTIRSGNDGYTF.

CDR3 in DNA: TGTGCCAGCACCCGGGCAGGGAGGGAGACCCAGTACTTC. Residues: CASTRAGRETQYF. This chain joins TRBV28 and TRBJ2-5; TRBD2 might be the D (6 bases). Germline CDR1 is MDHEN and CDR2 is SYDVKM. V lost 7 bases to trimming and J lost 5 bases, with 14 bases between them. CDR3 length: 13 residues.

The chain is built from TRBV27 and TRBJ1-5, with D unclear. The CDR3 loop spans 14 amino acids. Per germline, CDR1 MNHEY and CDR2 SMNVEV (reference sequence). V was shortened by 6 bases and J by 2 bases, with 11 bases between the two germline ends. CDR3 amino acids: CASSLMRGNQPQHF. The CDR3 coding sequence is TGTGCCAGCAGCCTGATGAGGGGCAATCAGCCCCAGCATTTT.